This T cell receptor (beta chain) was recovered during a study of cytomegalovirus exposure and HLA in healthy donors. Study-wide results and limits: In a later analysis, TCR beta V- and J-gene trimming showed a link to a missense DCLRE1C variant.

About this clone itself: Its antigen is currently unknown.

The donors comprised healthy bone marrow donors. Primers for the PCR totalled 60 Vbeta and 13 Jbeta. TCRdb keeps only in-frame clones here, not all; method: immunoSEQ multiplex PCR. There are some 190,000 clones in the sample; about four fifths occur only once, and 2.4% lies in the top ten. This CDR3 comprises 17 residues. The germline V gene has CDR1 LGHNA and CDR2 YSLEER. V lost 0 bases to trimming and J lost 4 bases, with 18 bases between them. The TCR sequence derives from a male donor in good health and CMV-seronegative. The sequenced material came from PBMCs. V and J are TRBV4-3 and TRBJ2-5; D possibly corresponds to TRBD1 (6 bases). The CDR3 loop reads CASSQEVGQGLLETQYF. The DNA for the CDR3 is TGCGCCAGCAGCCAAGAAGTGGGGCAGGGGCTGTTAGAGACCCAGTACTTC.